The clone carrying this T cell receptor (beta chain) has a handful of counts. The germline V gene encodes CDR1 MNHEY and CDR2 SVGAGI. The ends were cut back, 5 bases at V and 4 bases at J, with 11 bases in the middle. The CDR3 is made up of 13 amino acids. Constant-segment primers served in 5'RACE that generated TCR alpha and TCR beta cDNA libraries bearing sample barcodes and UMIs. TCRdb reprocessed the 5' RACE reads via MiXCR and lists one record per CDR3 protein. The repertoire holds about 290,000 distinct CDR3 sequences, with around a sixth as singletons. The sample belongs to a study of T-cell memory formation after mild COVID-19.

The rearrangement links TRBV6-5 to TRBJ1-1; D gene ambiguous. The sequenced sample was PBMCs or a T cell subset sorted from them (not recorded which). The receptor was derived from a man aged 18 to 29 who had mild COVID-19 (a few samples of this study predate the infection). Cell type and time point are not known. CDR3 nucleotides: TGTGCCAGCAGTCCACCGGGTTTCACTGAAGCTTTCTTT. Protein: CASSPPGFTEAFF.